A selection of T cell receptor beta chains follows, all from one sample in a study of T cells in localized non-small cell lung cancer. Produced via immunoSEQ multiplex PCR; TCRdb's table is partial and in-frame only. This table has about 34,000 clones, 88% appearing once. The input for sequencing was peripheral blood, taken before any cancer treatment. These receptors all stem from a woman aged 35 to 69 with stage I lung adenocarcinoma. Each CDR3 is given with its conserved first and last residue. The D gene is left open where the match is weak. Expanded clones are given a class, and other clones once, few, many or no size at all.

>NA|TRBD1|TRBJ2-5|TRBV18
TGTGCCAGCTCTGGGGACAGGGCACAAGAGACCCAGTACTTC
CASSGDRAQETQYF
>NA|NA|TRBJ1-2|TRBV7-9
TGTGCCAGCAGCGGTCAGGGGCACTCCTATGGCTACACCTTC
CASSGQGHSYGYTF
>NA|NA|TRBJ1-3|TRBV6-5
TGTGCCAGCAGTTACTCGGGGACACCTGGAAACACCATATATTTT
CASSYSGTPGNTIYF
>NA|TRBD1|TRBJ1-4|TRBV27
TGTGCCAGCAGTTTATCGTGGACAGGGTACGAAAAACTGTTTTTT
CASSLSWTGYEKLFF
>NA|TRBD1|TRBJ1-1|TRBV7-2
TGTGCCAGCAGCCGAGAGGGGGCTGGATTAGAAGCTTTCTTT
CASSREGAGLEAFF
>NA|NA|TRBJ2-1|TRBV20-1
TGCAGTGTAGCAGCCAATGAGCAGTTCTTC
CSVAANEQFF
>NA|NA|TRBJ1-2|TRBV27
TGTGCCAGCCGCAGAGGGCCTCATCTTTCGCACTATGGCTACACCTTC
CASRRGPHLSHYGYTF
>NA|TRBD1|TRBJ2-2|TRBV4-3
TGCGCCAGCAGCCAAGATTGGACAGGGGGAACCGGGGAGCTGTTTTTT
CASSQDWTGGTGELFF
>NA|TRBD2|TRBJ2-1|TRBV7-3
TGTGCCAGCAGCCCCTTTAGCGGGGGAACCTACAATGAGCAGTTCTTC
CASSPFSGGTYNEQFF
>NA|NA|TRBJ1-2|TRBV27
TGTGCCAGCAGTTTACAGGGGTACAACTATGGCTACACCTTC
CASSLQGYNYGYTF
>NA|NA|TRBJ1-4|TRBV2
TGTGCCAGCCGACTAAGACAGGATGAAAAACTGTTTTTT
CASRLRQDEKLFF
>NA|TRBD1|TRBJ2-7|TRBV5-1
TGCGCCAGCAGCCTACGACAGGGGGGTGAAGTCGAGCAGTACTTC
CASSLRQGGEVEQYF
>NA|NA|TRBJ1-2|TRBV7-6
TGTGCCAGCAGCTTTAACCCAACAGGCTATGGCTACACCTTC
CASSFNPTGYGYTF
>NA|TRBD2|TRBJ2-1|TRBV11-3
TGTGCCAGCAGAATGGTCCTAGCGGGGCCTTACAATGAGCAGTTCTTC
CASRMVLAGPYNEQFF
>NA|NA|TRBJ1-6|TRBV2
TGTGCCAGCAGTGAAGGCCCAAGGGTTCGCCTCCACTTT
CASSEGPRVRLHF
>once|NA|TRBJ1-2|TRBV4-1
TGCGCCAGCAGCCAAGAATTTCGTCAGAACTATGGCTACACCTTC
CASSQEFRQNYGYTF
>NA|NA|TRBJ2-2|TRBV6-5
TGTGCCAGCAGTTCTCCCCTTAGCACCGGGGAGCTGTTTTTT
CASSSPLSTGELFF
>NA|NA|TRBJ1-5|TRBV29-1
TGCAGCGTTGCAGAGAATAGCAATCAGCCCCAGCATTTT
CSVAENSNQPQHF
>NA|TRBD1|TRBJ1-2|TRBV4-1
TGCGCCAGCAGCCAAACCGGGACAGGGGGTAGTGGCTATGGCTACACCTTC
CASSQTGTGGSGYGYTF
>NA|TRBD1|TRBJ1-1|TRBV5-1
TGCGCCAGCAGCTTGGAGGACAGGGCCACTGAAGCTTTCTTT
CASSLEDRATEAFF
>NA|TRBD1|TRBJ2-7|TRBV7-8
TGTGCCAGCACGCCGGGACAGGGAGCCTACGAGCAGTACTTC
CASTPGQGAYEQYF
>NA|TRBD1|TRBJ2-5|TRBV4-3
TGCGCCAGCAGCCAAGGACAGGGGGATGGCGAGACCCAGTACTTC
CASSQGQGDGETQYF